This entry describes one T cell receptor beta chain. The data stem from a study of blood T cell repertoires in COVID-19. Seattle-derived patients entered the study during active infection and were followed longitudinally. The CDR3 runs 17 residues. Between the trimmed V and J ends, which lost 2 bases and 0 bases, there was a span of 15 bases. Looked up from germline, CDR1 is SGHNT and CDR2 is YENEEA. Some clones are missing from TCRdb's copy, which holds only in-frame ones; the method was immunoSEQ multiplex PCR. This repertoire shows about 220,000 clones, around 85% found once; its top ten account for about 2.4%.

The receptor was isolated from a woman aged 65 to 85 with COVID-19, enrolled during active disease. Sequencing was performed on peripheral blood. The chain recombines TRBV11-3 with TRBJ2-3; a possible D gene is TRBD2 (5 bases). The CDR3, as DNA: TGTGCCAGCAGCTTAAGGAGAGATAGCGTTAGCACAGATACGCAGTATTTT. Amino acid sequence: CASSLRRDSVSTDTQYF.